This TCR beta chain was retrieved from a study of CD8 T cells in ankylosing spondylitis (TCRdb year 2017). At the level of the whole study: T cell receptor beta repertoires were profiled in healthy donors and ankylosing spondylitis patients so that disease-linked TCR variants could be found. The full study cohort comprised about 23 ankylosing spondylitis patients and 85 to 120 healthy donors. Samples of peripheral blood were taken, and for ankylosing spondylitis patients, synovial fluid was collected as well. General study outcomes and caveats: The disease-linked clones had a CD8+ phenotype and were found at relatively low frequencies in peripheral blood. The disease-linked clones were reported as significantly enriched in matched synovial fluid samples from ankylosing spondylitis patients. A TCR beta motif made up of eight or nine highly homologous amino acid variants appeared to be characteristic of blood from ankylosing spondylitis patients. Some motif variants were previously reported in synovial fluid and blood of reactive arthritis patients, suggesting common disease-initiation mechanisms.

Sequencing was performed on an Illumina HiSeq 2500. Quantitative 5'-RACE with molecular barcodes was used to prepare TCR beta libraries. For the original study's pipeline: A new computational method based on a probabilistic model of VDJ rearrangement was used to identify disease-linked TCR variants. Using fastp trimming at Q25 and MiXCR clonotype assembly, TCRdb reanalyzed the public sequencing data and kept in-frame beta chains. Identical CDR3 proteins give one entry, which carries the most common genes and DNA. None of the V and J calls come from the authors' own analysis; TCRdb made them. The sample contains more than 300,000 distinct CDR3 sequences, around 10% of them found a single time. Of the sample, 9.1% is held by the ten largest clones. About this clonotype: Which antigen it targets is not known. No much larger clonotype is one base removed from it; base qualities were not supplied.

The sample comprised blood, either unsorted or a sorted T cell fraction (not recorded which). This sequence originates from a female donor with ankylosing spondylitis or in good health (not recorded which).

CDR3 reads: CASSQEGLAGADTQYF. The nucleotide sequence reads as follows: TGTGCCAGCAGCCAAGAGGGACTAGCGGGAGCAGATACGCAGTATTTT. Recombination linked TRBV3-1 to TRBJ2-3; a stretch of 14 junction bases matches TRBD2. From cysteine to phenylalanine, the CDR3 is 16 amino acids long. Only the CDR3 DNA is retained, 48 bases long and in frame from the first base. Trimming takes 0 bases off V and 4 bases off J; junction bases not matched to a gene: 0. According to the germline V gene (reference sequence), CDR1 reads LGHDT and CDR2 reads YNNKEL.